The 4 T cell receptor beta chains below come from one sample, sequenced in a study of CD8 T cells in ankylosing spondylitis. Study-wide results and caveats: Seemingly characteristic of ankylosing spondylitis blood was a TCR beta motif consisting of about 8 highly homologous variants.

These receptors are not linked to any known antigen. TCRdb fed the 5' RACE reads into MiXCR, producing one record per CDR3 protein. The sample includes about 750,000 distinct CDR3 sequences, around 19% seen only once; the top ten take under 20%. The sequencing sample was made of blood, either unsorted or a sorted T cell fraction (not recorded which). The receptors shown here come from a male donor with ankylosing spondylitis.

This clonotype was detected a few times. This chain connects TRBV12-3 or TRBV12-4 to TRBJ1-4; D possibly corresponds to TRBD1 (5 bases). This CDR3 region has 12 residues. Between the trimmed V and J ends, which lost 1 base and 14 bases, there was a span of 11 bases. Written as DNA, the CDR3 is TGTGCCAGCAGTTTAGGTTCGGGGCCCCTGTTTTTT. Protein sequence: CASSLGSGPLFF.

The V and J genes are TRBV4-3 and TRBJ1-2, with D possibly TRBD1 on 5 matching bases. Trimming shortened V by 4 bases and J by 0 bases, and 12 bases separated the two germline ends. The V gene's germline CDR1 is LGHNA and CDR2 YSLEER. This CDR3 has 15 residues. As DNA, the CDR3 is TGCGCCAGCAGCCCACAGGTGGGAGCTAACTATGGCTACACCTTC. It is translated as CASSPQVGANYGYTF.

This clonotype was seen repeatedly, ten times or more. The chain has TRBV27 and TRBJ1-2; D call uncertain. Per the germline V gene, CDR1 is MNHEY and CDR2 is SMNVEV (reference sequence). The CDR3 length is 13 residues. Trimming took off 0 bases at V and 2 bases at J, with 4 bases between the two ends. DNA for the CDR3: TGTGCCAGCAGTTTATCAGGGAACTATGGCTACACCTTC. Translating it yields CASSLSGNYGYTF.

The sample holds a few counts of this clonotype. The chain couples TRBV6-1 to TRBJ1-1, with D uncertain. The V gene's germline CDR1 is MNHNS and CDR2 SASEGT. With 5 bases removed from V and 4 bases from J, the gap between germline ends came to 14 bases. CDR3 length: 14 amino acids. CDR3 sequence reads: CASSPKVDGTEAFF. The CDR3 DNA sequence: TGTGCCAGCAGTCCAAAGGTTGACGGCACTGAAGCTTTCTTT.